The 16 T cell receptor beta chains reported below all come from one sample, sequenced in a study of cytomegalovirus exposure and HLA in healthy donors. The primer mix had 60 Vbeta and 13 Jbeta primers. Profiled with immunoSEQ multiplex PCR; TCRdb holds only in-frame clones, not every one. The repertoire has over 70,000 clones, 70% to 90% of them found once; the top ten carry around 2%. The sample was PBMCs. These receptors were obtained from a man aged 18-30 years in good health and CMV-seronegative.

The chain combines TRBV30 with TRBJ1-1; D might be TRBD1 (6 bases). In germline, CDR1 is GTSNPN, CDR2 SVGIG (reference sequence). The CDR3 consists of 14 residues. The ends were cut back, 8 bases at V and 1 base at J, with 17 bases in the middle. The CDR3 bases are TGTGCCCGAGGGGGGGGTCCCGGGAACACTGAAGCTTTCTTT. It yields the protein CARGGGPGNTEAFF.

This sequence joins TRBV4-1 and TRBJ2-7; possibly TRBD2 for D (6 bases). The CDR3 consists of 15 residues. Between the trimmed V and J ends, which lost 1 base and 3 bases, there was a span of 13 bases. CDR1 and CDR2 (germline): MGHRA, YSYEKL. The CDR3, as DNA: TGCGCCAGCAGCCAAGCGGGCGGGGTTGGCTACGAGCAGTACTTC. Amino acid sequence: CASSQAGGVGYEQYF.

The chain carries TRBV4-1 and TRBJ1-3; a weak D match, TRBD1 (5 bases). V was trimmed by 4 bases and J by 0 bases, leaving 28 bases between them. The CDR3 sequence is 21 residues long. Germline lookup yields CDR1 MGHRA and CDR2 YSYEKL. In DNA, the CDR3 is TGCGCCAGCAGCCCACGTTGGAGAGACAGCCGCGATTATAACTCTGGAAACACCATATATTTT. Translation: CASSPRWRDSRDYNSGNTIYF.

This clone has a single count. The V and J genes are TRBV10-1 and TRBJ2-5, with 11 positions matching TRBD2. After removal of 3 bases from V and 1 base from J, the junction contained 4 bases not matched to a gene. From germline, CDR1 is WNHNN and CDR2 SYGVQD (reference sequence). The CDR3 covers 16 residues. CDR3 region: CASSESLAGGQETQYF. The CDR3 nucleotides are TGCGCCAGCAGTGAAAGTCTAGCGGGGGGCCAAGAGACCCAGTACTTC.

V and J are TRBV7-2 and TRBJ1-1, with no clear D. Germline values: CDR1 SGHTA, CDR2 FQGNSA. This CDR3 has 14 amino acids. With 7 bases removed from V and 2 bases from J, the gap between germline ends came to 14 bases. The CDR3 DNA is TGTGCCAGCATGAACTCCGGGGTTAACACTGAAGCTTTCTTT. Translated: CASMNSGVNTEAFF. The entire variable domain, with the rest obtained from reference TRBV7-2 and TRBJ1-1, is as follows: GAGVSQSPSNKVTEKGKDVELRCDPISGHTALYWYRQSLGQGLEFLIYFQGNSAPDKSGLPSDRFSAERTGGSVSTLTIQRTQQEDSAVYLCASMNSGVNTEAFFGQGTRLTVV.

The rearrangement links TRBV18 to TRBJ1-1, with 7 positions matching TRBD1. With V trimmed by 3 bases and J by 4 bases, 14 bases remained unmatched. In germline, CDR1 is KGHSH, CDR2 LQKENI. The length of the CDR3 is 17 residues. CDR3 in amino acids: CASSPGQTIRGGTEAFF. The CDR3 region has the DNA TGTGCCAGCTCACCGGGACAGACGATCCGGGGAGGCACTGAAGCTTTCTTT.

The chain has TRBV5-1 and TRBJ1-2; D ambiguous. Germline CDR1 SGHRS, CDR2 YFSETQ. This CDR3 region has 13 residues. Between the trimmed V and J ends, which lost 0 bases and 7 bases, there was a span of 10 bases. CDR3: CASSLEDLSGYTF. For the CDR3, the DNA is TGCGCCAGCAGCTTGGAAGATCTAAGTGGCTACACCTTC.

The CDR3 is CASSLASRLAKYNEQFF. The CDR3 bases are TGTGCCAGCAGCTTAGCGTCGAGACTAGCGAAATACAATGAGCAGTTCTTC. This chain connects TRBV11-2 to TRBJ2-1; TRBD2 aligns across 8 bases. The CDR3 consists of 17 residues. Trimming took 1 base from V and 4 from J; bases not matched to a gene: 9. Germline CDR1 SGHAT, CDR2 FQNNGV.

V usage is TRBV4-2 and J usage is TRBJ1-4, with D uncertain. Trimming stripped 0 bases from V and 14 bases from J, with 13 bases between. The CDR3 covers 13 residues. Germline V gene data show CDR1 as LGHNA and CDR2 as YNFKEQ. CDR3 DNA sequence: TGTGCCAGCAGCCAAGAGGGGAGTTTTCAGCTGTTTTTT. Protein product: CASSQEGSFQLFF.

The CDR3, as DNA: TGTGCCAGCAGCTTAGACATAAGCTCCTACGAGCAGTACTTC. Residues: CASSLDISSYEQYF. The chain is built from TRBV7-6 and TRBJ2-7, with unresolved D. Deletions cut 1 base from V and 0 bases from J, with 7 bases between. This CDR3 has 14 amino acids. Germline V CDR1 and CDR2: SGHVS, FNYEAQ.

This clone was detected only a few times. This chain links TRBV28 with TRBJ2-5, with D possibly matching TRBD1 (6 bases). CDR1 is MDHEN and CDR2 is SYDVKM in the germline V gene. Trimming stripped 3 bases from V and 2 bases from J, with 13 bases between. CDR3 length equals 15 residues. The DNA of the CDR3 is TGTGCCAGCAGTTTTAAAGGGGGATGGCAAGAGACCCAGTACTTC. Its protein is CASSFKGGWQETQYF. Full variable domain (missing parts from reference TRBV28 and TRBJ2-5): DVKVTQSSRYLVKRTGEKVFLECVQDMDHENMFWYRQDPGLGLRLIYFSYDVKMKEKGDIPEGYSVSREKKERFSLILESASTNQTSMYLCASSFKGGWQETQYFGPGTRLLVL.

The sample holds one count of this clone. This sequence joins TRBV10-2 and TRBJ2-7; D remains unclear. CDR3 size: 14 residues. Germline CDR1 and CDR2: WSHSY and SAAADI. V was cut by 2 bases and J by 3 bases, with 11 bases left in between. For the CDR3, the DNA is TGCGCCAGCAGTGAGCTTACAGTTTACTACGAGCAGTACTTC. It is translated as CASSELTVYYEQYF.

J is TRBJ1-2 and V is TRBV19; possible D gene TRBD1, 5 bases. The CDR3 loop spans 13 amino acids. Germline lookup yields CDR1 LNHDA and CDR2 SQIVND (reference sequence). Trimming pared 3 bases from V and 7 bases from J, leaving 12 bases between. The CDR3 DNA sequence: TGTGCCAGTAGTATCGGCCAGGGAGGTGGCTACACCTTC. Residues: CASSIGQGGGYTF.

This chain uses TRBV9 with TRBJ1-6; tentatively, D is TRBD1 (5 bases). CDR3 length: 17 amino acids. Germline V gene sequence: CDR1 SGDLS, CDR2 YYNGEE. V was clipped by 2 bases and J by 0 bases, with 12 bases between them. CDR3 region: CASSVGGRVSYNSPLHF. The CDR3 nucleotides read TGTGCCAGCAGCGTGGGGGGTCGGGTCTCCTATAATTCACCCCTCCACTTT. Full variable domain (rest looked up from reference TRBV9 and TRBJ1-6): DSGVTQTPKHLITATGQRVTLRCSPRSGDLSVYWYQQSLDQGLQFLIQYYNGEERAKGNILERFSAQQFPDLHSELNLSSLELGDSALYFCASSVGGRVSYNSPLHFGNGTRLTVT.

The rearrangement links TRBV5-4 to TRBJ1-2, with D hard to call. Germline V CDR1 and CDR2: SGHNT, YYREEE (reference sequence). V shed 5 bases and J shed 3 bases, with 14 bases lying between them. CDR3 size: 14 residues. In DNA form, the CDR3 reads TGTGCCAGCAGAGTAACCGGGAAAGACTATGGCTACACCTTC. Protein sequence: CASRVTGKDYGYTF.

The chain links TRBV6-1 to TRBJ1-5; D remains unclear. Germline loops: CDR1 MNHNS, CDR2 SASEGT. CDR3 length equals 15 residues. Trimming pared 5 bases from V and 3 bases from J, leaving 14 bases between. The CDR3 DNA reads TGTGCCAGCAGTCCTTACTTCCATACCAATCAGCCCCAGCATTTT. Protein sequence: CASSPYFHTNQPQHF.